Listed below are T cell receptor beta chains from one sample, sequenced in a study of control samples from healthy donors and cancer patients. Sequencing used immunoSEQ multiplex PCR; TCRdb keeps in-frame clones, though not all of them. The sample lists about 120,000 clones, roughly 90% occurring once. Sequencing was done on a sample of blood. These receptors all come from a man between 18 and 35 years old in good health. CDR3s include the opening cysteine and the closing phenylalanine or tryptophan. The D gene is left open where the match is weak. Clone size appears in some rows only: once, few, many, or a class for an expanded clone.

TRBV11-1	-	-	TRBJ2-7	CASKGWSGYEQYF	TGTGCCAGCAAAGGATGGTCGGGGTACGAGCAGTACTTC
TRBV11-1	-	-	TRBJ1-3	CASSLRLTSGNTIYF	TGTGCCAGCAGCTTACGTTTGACCTCTGGAAACACCATATATTTT
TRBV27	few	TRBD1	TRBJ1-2	CASSPDRSYGYTF	TGTGCCAGCAGTCCGGACAGGAGCTATGGCTACACCTTC
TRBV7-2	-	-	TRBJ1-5	CASSPGSTGLNQPQHF	TGTGCCAGCAGCCCCGGCTCAACAGGGCTAAATCAGCCCCAGCATTTT
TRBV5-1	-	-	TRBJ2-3	CASILGGAKSTDTQYF	TGCGCCAGCATCCTTGGGGGGGCCAAAAGCACAGATACGCAGTATTTT
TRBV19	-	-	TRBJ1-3	CASSIEDIFSGNTIYF	TGTGCCAGTAGTATAGAAGACATCTTCTCTGGAAACACCATATATTTT
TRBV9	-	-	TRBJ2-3	CASSVARAATDTQYF	TGTGCCAGCAGCGTAGCCCGGGCAGCCACAGATACGCAGTATTTT
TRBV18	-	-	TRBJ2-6	CASSPLVEVPGANVLTF	TGTGCCAGCTCACCACTTGTTGAAGTCCCTGGGGCCAACGTCCTGACTTTC
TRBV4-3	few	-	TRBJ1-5	CASSQDLQGSQPQHF	TGCGCCAGCAGCCAAGACTTACAGGGTTCGCAGCCCCAGCATTTT
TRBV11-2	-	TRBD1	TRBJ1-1	CASRDTGEFTEAFF	TGTGCCAGCAGGGATACAGGGGAGTTCACTGAAGCTTTCTTT
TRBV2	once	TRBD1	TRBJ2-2	CARRGLTNTGELFF	TGTGCCAGAAGGGGGCTTACGAACACCGGGGAGCTGTTTTTT
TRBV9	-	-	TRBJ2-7	CASGPRGLSSGEQYF	TGTGCCAGCGGCCCTCGGGGTCTCTCCTCGGGCGAGCAGTACTTC
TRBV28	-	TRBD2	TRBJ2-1	CASSPRPLAGVVNEQFF	TGTGCCAGCAGTCCCCGCCCTCTAGCGGGGGTGGTCAATGAGCAGTTCTTC
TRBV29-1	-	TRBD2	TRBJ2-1	CSVEPTSGPSLYNEQFF	TGCAGCGTTGAACCGACTAGCGGGCCGAGCCTTTACAATGAGCAGTTCTTC
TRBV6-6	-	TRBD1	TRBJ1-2	CASSYGTAANYGYTF	TGTGCCAGCAGTTACGGGACAGCAGCTAACTATGGCTACACCTTC
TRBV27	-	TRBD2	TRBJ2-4	CASRSGGAGVAKNIQYF	TGTGCCAGCAGGTCCGGGGGGGCGGGCGTAGCCAAAAACATTCAGTACTTC
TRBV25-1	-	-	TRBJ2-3	CASSVQTPGSTDTQYF	TGTGCCAGCAGTGTCCAAACCCCAGGTTCCACAGATACGCAGTATTTT
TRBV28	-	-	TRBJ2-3	CASSAHTPVGDTQYF	TGTGCCAGCAGTGCCCATACACCGGTTGGGGATACGCAGTATTTT
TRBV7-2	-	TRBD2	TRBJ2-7	CASSSRSGRLTYEQYF	TGTGCCAGCAGCTCGCGTAGCGGGCGGCTTACCTACGAGCAGTACTTC
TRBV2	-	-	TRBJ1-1	CAISIAEAFF	TGTGCCATCAGTATTGCTGAAGCTTTCTTT